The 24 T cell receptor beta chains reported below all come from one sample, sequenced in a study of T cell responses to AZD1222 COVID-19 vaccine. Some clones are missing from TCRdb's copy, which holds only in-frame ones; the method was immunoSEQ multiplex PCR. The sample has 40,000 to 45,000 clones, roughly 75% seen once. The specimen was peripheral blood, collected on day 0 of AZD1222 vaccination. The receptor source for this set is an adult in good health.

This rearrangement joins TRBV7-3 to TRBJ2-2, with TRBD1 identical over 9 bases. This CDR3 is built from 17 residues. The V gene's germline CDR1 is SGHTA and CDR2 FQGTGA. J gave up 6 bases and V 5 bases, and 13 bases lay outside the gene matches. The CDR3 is CASSAVAGTGYSGELFF. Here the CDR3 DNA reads TGTGCCAGCAGCGCAGTGGCCGGGACAGGGTATTCCGGGGAGCTGTTTTTT.

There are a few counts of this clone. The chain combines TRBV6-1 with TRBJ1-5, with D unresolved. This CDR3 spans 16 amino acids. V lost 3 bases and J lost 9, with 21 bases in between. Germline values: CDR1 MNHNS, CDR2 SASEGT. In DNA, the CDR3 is TGTGCCAGCAGTGACGAGCAAGCGACGGTTACGTGGCCCCAGCATTTT. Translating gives CASSDEQATVTWPQHF.

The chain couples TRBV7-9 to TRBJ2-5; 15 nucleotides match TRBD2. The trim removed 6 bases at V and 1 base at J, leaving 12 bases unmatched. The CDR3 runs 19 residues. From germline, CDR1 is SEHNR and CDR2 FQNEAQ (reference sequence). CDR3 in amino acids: CASSSGTSGGPSPQETQYF. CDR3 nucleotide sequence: TGTGCCAGCAGTTCCGGGACTAGCGGGGGGCCATCTCCCCAAGAGACCCAGTACTTC.

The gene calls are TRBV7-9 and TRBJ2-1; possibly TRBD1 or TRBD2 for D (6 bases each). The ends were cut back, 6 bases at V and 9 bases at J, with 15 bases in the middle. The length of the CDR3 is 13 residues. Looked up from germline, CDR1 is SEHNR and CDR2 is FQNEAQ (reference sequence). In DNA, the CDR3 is TGTGCCAGCAGACCCGTGGGGGGCGGTGAGCAGTTCTTC. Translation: CASRPVGGGEQFF.

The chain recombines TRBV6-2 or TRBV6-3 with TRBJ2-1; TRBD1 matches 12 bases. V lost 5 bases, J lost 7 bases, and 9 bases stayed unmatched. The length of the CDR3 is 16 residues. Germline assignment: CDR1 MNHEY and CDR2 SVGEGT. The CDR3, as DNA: TGTGCCAGCAGTGCCCCGGGACAGGGGGCGACGAATGAGCAGTTCTTC. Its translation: CASSAPGQGATNEQFF.

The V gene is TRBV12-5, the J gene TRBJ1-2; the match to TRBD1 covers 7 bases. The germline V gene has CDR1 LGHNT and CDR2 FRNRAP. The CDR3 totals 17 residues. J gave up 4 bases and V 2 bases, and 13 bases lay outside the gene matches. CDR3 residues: CASGLLGTADFIYGYTF. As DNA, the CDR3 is TGTGCTAGTGGTTTGTTAGGGACAGCAGATTTCATCTATGGCTACACCTTC.

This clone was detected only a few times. The CDR3 nucleotides are TGCGCCAGCAGCTTTCAGGGTATCGGGGAGCTGTTTTTT. As protein: CASSFQGIGELFF. The V and J genes are TRBV5-1 and TRBJ2-2; weak D call: TRBD1 (5 bases). With 2 bases removed from V and 7 bases from J, the gap between germline ends came to 9 bases. CDR3 length: 13 residues. Germline lookup yields CDR1 SGHRS and CDR2 YFSETQ.

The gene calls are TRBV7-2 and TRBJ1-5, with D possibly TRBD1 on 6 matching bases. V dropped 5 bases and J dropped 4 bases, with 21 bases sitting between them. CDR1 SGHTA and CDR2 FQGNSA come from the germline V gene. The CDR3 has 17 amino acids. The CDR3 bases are TGTGCCAGCAGCGTTGATCAGGGGTTTCGTCTAAATCAGCCCCAGCATTTT. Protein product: CASSVDQGFRLNQPQHF.

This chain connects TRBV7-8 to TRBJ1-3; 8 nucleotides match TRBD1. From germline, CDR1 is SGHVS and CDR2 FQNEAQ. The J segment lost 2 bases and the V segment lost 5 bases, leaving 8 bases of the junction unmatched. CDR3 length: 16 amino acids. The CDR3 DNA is TGTGCCAGCAGCACTGGACAGGGAAGCCCTGGAAACACCATATATTTT. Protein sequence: CASSTGQGSPGNTIYF.

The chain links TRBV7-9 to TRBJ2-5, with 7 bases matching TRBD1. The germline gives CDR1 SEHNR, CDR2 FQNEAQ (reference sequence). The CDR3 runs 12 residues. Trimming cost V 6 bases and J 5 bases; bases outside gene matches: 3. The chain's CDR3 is CASRETGETQYF. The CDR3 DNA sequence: TGTGCCAGCAGGGAGACAGGGGAGACCCAGTACTTC.

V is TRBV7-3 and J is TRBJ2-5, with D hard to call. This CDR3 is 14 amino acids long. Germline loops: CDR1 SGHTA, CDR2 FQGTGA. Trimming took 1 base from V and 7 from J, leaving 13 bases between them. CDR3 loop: CASSLSAYGGTQYF. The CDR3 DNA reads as TGTGCCAGCAGCTTAAGTGCGTACGGCGGGACCCAGTACTTC.

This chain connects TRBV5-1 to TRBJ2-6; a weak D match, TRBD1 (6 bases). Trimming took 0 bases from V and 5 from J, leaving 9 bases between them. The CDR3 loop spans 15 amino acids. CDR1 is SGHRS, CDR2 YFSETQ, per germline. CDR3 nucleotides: TGCGCCAGCAGCTTGGAACAGGGAAGGGCCAACGTCCTGACTTTC. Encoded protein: CASSLEQGRANVLTF.

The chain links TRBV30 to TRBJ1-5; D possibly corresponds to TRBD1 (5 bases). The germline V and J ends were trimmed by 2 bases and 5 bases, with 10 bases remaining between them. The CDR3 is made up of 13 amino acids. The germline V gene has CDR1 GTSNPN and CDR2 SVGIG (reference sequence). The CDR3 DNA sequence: TGTGCCTGGAGTCGGGGGAAGGATCAGCCCCAGCATTTT. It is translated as CAWSRGKDQPQHF.

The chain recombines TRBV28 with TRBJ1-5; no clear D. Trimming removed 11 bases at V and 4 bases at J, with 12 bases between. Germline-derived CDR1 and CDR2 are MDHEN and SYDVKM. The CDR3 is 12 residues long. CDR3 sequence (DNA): TGTGCCGCGGCGGACCCAAATCAGCCCCAGCATTTT. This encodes CAAADPNQPQHF.

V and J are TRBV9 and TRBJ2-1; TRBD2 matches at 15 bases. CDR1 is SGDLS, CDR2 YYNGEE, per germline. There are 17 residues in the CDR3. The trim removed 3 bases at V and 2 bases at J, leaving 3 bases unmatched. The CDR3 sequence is CASSAGLAGGPYNEQFF. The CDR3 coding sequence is TGTGCCAGCAGCGCGGGACTAGCGGGGGGCCCCTACAATGAGCAGTTCTTC.

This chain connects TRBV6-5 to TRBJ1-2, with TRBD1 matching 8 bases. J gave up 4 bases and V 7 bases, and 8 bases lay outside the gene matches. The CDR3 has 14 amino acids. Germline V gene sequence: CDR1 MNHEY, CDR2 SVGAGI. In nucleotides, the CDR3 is TGTGCCAGCATACTCTCCGGGACAGGCTATGGCTACACCTTC. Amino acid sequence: CASILSGTGYGYTF.

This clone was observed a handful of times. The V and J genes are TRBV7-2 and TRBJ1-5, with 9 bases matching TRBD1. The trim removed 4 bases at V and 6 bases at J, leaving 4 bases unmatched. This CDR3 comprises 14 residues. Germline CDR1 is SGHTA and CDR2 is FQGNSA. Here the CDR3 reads CASSSQGQGQPQHF. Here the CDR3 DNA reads TGTGCCAGCAGCTCACAGGGACAGGGTCAGCCCCAGCATTTT.

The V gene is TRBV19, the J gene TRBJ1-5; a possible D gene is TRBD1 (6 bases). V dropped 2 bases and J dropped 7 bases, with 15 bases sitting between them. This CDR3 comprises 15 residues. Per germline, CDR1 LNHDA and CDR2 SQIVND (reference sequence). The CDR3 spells CASSIMGQGQQPQHF. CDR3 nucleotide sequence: TGTGCCAGTAGTATAATGGGGCAGGGGCAGCAGCCCCAGCATTTT.

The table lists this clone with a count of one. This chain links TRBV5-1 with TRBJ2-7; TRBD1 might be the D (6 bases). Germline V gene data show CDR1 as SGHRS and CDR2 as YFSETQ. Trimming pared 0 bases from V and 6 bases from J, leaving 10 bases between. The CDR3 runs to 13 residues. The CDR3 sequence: CASSLAGVREQYF. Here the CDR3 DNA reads TGCGCCAGCAGCTTGGCAGGGGTCCGCGAGCAGTACTTC.

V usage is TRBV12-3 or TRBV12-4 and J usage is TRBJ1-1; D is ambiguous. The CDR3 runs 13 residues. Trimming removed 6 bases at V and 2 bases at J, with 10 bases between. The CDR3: CASSITDNTEAFF. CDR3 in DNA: TGTGCCAGCAGCATCACAGATAACACTGAAGCTTTCTTT.

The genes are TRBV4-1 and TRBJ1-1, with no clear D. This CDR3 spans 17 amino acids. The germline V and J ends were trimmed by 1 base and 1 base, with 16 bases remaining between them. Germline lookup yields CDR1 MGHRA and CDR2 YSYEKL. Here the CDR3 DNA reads TGCGCCAGCAGCCAAGCTCGAGTGGGTCGTGCGAACACTGAAGCTTTCTTT. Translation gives CASSQARVGRANTEAFF.

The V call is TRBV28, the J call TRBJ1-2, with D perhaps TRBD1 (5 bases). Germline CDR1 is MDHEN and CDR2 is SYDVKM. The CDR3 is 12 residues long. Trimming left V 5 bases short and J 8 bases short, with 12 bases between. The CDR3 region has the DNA TGTGCCAGCAGTGGCAGGGTAGGAGGCTACACCTTC. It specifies CASSGRVGGYTF.

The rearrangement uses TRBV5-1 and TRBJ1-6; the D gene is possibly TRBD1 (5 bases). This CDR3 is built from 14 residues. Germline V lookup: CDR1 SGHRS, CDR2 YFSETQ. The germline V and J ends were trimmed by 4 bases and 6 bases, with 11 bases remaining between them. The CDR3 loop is CASSPGRSNSPLHF. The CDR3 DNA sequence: TGCGCCAGCAGCCCGGGACGGAGTAATTCACCCCTCCACTTT.

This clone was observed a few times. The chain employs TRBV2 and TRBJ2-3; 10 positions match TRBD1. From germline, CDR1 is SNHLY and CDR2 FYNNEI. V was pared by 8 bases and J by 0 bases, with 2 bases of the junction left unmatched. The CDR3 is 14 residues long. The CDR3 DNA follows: TGTGCCAGCTCGGGACAGGGGAGCACAGATACGCAGTATTTT. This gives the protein CASSGQGSTDTQYF.